These 30 T cell receptor beta chains came from one sample sequenced in a study of T-cell memory formation after mild COVID-19. TCRdb analysed the 5' RACE reads with MiXCR anew, one entry per CDR3 protein. The sample has 100,000 to 130,000 distinct CDR3 sequences, approximately 14% seen once; the top ten hold 30% to 45%. Sequencing input: PBMCs or a T cell subset sorted from them (not recorded which). The receptors originated from a man younger than 35 who had mild COVID-19 (a few samples of this study predate the infection). Cell type and time point are not known.

This clonotype has ten or more counts. The rearrangement uses TRBV4-1 and TRBJ2-7, with 11 bases aligning to TRBD1. From germline, CDR1 is MGHRA and CDR2 YSYEKL. CDR3 size: 15 residues. V was pared by 0 bases and J by 3 bases, with 1 base of the junction left unmatched. This chain's CDR3 is CASSQEDRGLYEQYF. As DNA, the CDR3 is TGCGCCAGCAGCCAAGAGGACAGGGGGCTCTACGAGCAGTACTTC.

This clonotype occurred a few times. This rearrangement joins TRBV12-3 or TRBV12-4 to TRBJ1-2; D gene ambiguous. The CDR3 sequence is 16 residues long. The ends were cut back, 8 bases at V and 2 bases at J, with 21 bases in the middle. The CDR3 DNA reads as TGTGCCAGCGCCCTAATAAGCGAGTTCATAAACTATGGCTACACCTTC. This translates into CASALISEFINYGYTF.

This chain connects TRBV11-2 to TRBJ1-1; D might be TRBD1 (5 bases). The CDR3 loop spans 16 amino acids. Germline CDR1 is SGHAT and CDR2 is FQNNGV. Between the trimmed V and J ends, which lost 5 bases and 1 base, there was a span of 17 bases. As DNA, the CDR3 is TGTGCCAGCAGCAAAGGCTGGGGGGGTGAGAACACTGAAGCTTTCTTT. It codes for CASSKGWGGENTEAFF.

This clonotype was detected a few times. This sequence joins TRBV12-3 or TRBV12-4 and TRBJ2-5; 9 nucleotides align to TRBD1. J gave up 4 bases and V 5 bases, and 5 bases lay outside the gene matches. This CDR3 is 14 amino acids long. The CDR3: CASSRRQGGETQYF. Here the CDR3 DNA reads TGTGCCAGCAGTCGACGACAGGGGGGAGAGACCCAGTACTTC.

In this sample, this clonotype turned up a few times. The chain employs TRBV10-3 and TRBJ1-1; TRBD1 aligns across 7 bases. Unmatched junction bases numbered 16, after V lost 11 bases and J lost 1 base. This CDR3 has 16 residues. The germline gives CDR1 ENHRY, CDR2 SYGVKD. Here the CDR3 DNA reads TGTGCCGCGGGCGACAGGGAGTACGGGTCGAACACTGAAGCTTTCTTT. Residues: CAAGDREYGSNTEAFF.

This clonotype came up many times. The chain recombines TRBV7-3 with TRBJ1-1, with unresolved D. This CDR3 comprises 13 residues. Germline CDR1 is SGHTA and CDR2 is FQGTGA. V dropped 2 bases and J dropped 4 bases, with 8 bases sitting between them. The DNA of the CDR3 is TGTGCCAGCAGCTTAGGTGTCGGCACTGAAGCTTTCTTT. Translated: CASSLGVGTEAFF.

The rearrangement links TRBV29-1 to TRBJ2-3; a weak D match, TRBD1 (5 bases). CDR3 size: 14 residues. Germline CDR1 is SQVTM and CDR2 is ANQGSEA. Trimming took 3 bases from V and 1 from J, leaving 11 bases between them. The CDR3 sequence: CSVEGPDRTDTQYF. The CDR3 nucleotides are TGCAGCGTTGAGGGGCCAGACCGCACAGATACGCAGTATTTT.

The chain has TRBV12-3 or TRBV12-4 and TRBJ2-1, with TRBD2 matching over 10 bases. CDR3 length: 17 residues. V was clipped by 7 bases and J by 9 bases; unmatched bases: 18. The CDR3 loop reads CASTPGGKAGGLGEQFF. Written as DNA, the CDR3 is TGTGCCAGCACTCCCGGGGGTAAAGCGGGGGGGCTCGGTGAGCAGTTCTTC.

This clonotype was recorded many times. J is TRBJ2-3 and V is TRBV7-8, with 7 bases matching TRBD2. CDR3 length equals 16 residues. Germline V gene sequence: CDR1 SGHVS, CDR2 FQNEAQ. The V segment lost 5 bases and the J segment 0 bases; nucleotides outside the gene matches: 8. The chain's CDR3 is CASSVTSGASTDTQYF. CDR3 coding DNA: TGTGCCAGCAGCGTAACAAGCGGGGCCAGCACAGATACGCAGTATTTT.

The chain carries TRBV20-1 and TRBJ2-3; TRBD2 matches 7 bases. CDR1 and CDR2 from the germline V gene are DFQATT and SNEGSKA (reference sequence). The CDR3 runs to 12 residues. The J segment lost 5 bases and the V segment lost 5 bases, leaving 4 bases of the junction unmatched. CDR3 DNA sequence: TGCAGTGCTCGACGGGGGGTAGATACGCAGTATTTT. It specifies CSARRGVDTQYF.

CDR3 in DNA: TGTGCCAGCAGCTTAGCGTACGCGGGACAGGGGCCGGAAGAGACCCAGTACTTC. Encoded protein: CASSLAYAGQGPEETQYF. V and J are TRBV13 and TRBJ2-5; TRBD1 matches 10 bases. The CDR3 has 18 residues. After removal of 1 base from V and 3 bases from J, the junction contained 11 bases not matched to a gene. Germline V gene data show CDR1 as PRHDT and CDR2 as FYEKMQ (reference sequence).

This clonotype was seen only a few times. The gene calls are TRBV6-6 and TRBJ1-1; TRBD1 is a possible D gene (6 bases). The germline V gene has CDR1 MNHNY and CDR2 SVGAGI (reference sequence). Trimming took off 6 bases at V and 8 bases at J, with 13 bases between the two ends. The CDR3 contains 12 residues. CDR3 in amino acids: CASSPGGGEAFF. CDR3 in DNA: TGTGCCAGCAGCCCTGGGGGGGGCGAAGCTTTCTTT.

This clonotype was seen a handful of times. This chain links TRBV7-2 with TRBJ2-4; D remains unclear. The CDR3 length is 17 residues. Trimming left V 3 bases short and J 0 bases short, with 15 bases between. Germline V CDR1 and CDR2: SGHTA, FQGNSA. The CDR3 spells CASSLSSRILAKNIQYF. DNA of the CDR3: TGTGCCAGCAGCTTGAGTTCCCGGATTCTAGCCAAAAACATTCAGTACTTC.

This clonotype was detected only a few times. The gene calls are TRBV4-3 and TRBJ2-1; 9 bases match TRBD2. Per germline, CDR1 LGHNA and CDR2 YSLEER. After removal of 0 bases from V and 4 bases from J, the junction contained 4 bases not matched to a gene. The CDR3 consists of 16 residues. The CDR3 nucleotides are TGCGCCAGCAGCCAAGATCCTAGCGGGGTGTACAATGAGCAGTTCTTC. Translation: CASSQDPSGVYNEQFF.

This clonotype was counted at least ten times. The chain employs TRBV4-3 and TRBJ2-1, with unresolved D. Germline V gives CDR1 LGHNA, CDR2 YSLEER. V shed 4 bases and J shed 0 bases, with 10 bases lying between them. This CDR3 comprises 15 residues. This CDR3 reads CASSRERSSYNEQFF. In nucleotides, the CDR3 is TGCGCCAGCAGCCGAGAGCGTAGCTCCTACAATGAGCAGTTCTTC.

A word on this clonotype: Germline is not matched at one junction end, which may reflect a read error. The gene calls are TRBV7-7 and TRBJ1-1; D remains unclear. The V gene's germline CDR1 is SSHAT and CDR2 FNYEAQ (reference sequence). The CDR3 spans 13 residues. The CDR3 sequence: CASSLDLNTEAFF. Here the CDR3 DNA reads TGTGCTAGCAGCTTAGACCTGAACACTGAAGCTTTCTTT.

This clonotype was detected only a few times. The chain carries TRBV19 and TRBJ2-7; 8 bases fit TRBD2. Per the germline V gene, CDR1 is LNHDA and CDR2 is SQIVND (reference sequence). Trimming cost V 5 bases and J 2 bases; bases outside gene matches: 2. The CDR3 consists of 13 residues. The CDR3 DNA reads TGTGCCAGTAGTGTGGGACTAGCCTACGAGCAGTACGTC. As protein: CASSVGLAYEQYV.

The CDR3 sequence: CASSFSQGSYNEQFF. Here the CDR3 DNA reads TGTGCCAGCAGTTTCTCCCAGGGGTCCTACAATGAGCAGTTCTTC. The chain combines TRBV12-3 or TRBV12-4 with TRBJ2-1, with D perhaps TRBD1 (6 bases). The V and J ends lost 3 bases and 1 base respectively, with 10 bases between them. The CDR3 is 15 amino acids.

The CDR3 DNA sequence: TGTGCCAGCAGTGACCCCGGGACACCTTATGGCTACACCTTC. This gives the protein CASSDPGTPYGYTF. This chain joins TRBV6-2 or TRBV6-3 and TRBJ1-2, with D possibly TRBD1 on 6 matching bases. This CDR3 spans 14 amino acids. V shed 5 bases and J shed 5 bases, with 15 bases lying between them. The germline V gene encodes CDR1 MNHEY and CDR2 SVGEGT.

V usage is TRBV12-2 and J usage is TRBJ1-1. TRBV12-2 is labeled a pseudogene. The CDR3 is 14 residues long. The CDR3 DNA follows: TGTGCAAGTCGCCTCGGTAATTATGAGCCTGAAGCTTTCTTT. Translation: CASRLGNYEPEAFF.

The chain carries TRBV12-3 or TRBV12-4 and TRBJ2-1, with 7 positions matching TRBD1. Trimming removed 5 bases from V and 8 bases from J; junction bases left unmatched: 9. The CDR3 runs 14 residues. This CDR3 reads CASSPTGAWDEQFF. Written as DNA, the CDR3 is TGTGCCAGCAGTCCTACAGGGGCCTGGGATGAGCAGTTCTTC.

This clonotype was seen more than once but under ten times. This chain connects TRBV7-8 to TRBJ2-1; no clear D. CDR1 SGHVS and CDR2 FQNEAQ come from the germline V gene. The CDR3 covers 13 residues. The germline V and J ends were trimmed by 7 bases and 10 bases, with 17 bases remaining between them. The CDR3 DNA follows: TGTGCCAGCACCCGTAAGGGCATCAGGGAGCAGTTCTTC. Translated: CASTRKGIREQFF.

V usage is TRBV5-4 and J usage is TRBJ2-7, with D hard to call. Germline V gene sequence: CDR1 SGHNT, CDR2 YYREEE (reference sequence). The germline V and J ends were trimmed by 9 bases and 2 bases, with 12 bases remaining between them. CDR3 length equals 12 residues. The CDR3 here is CATRSPTYEQYV. The CDR3 coding sequence is TGTGCCACCCGTTCCCCCACCTACGAGCAGTACGTC.

The rearrangement links TRBV19 to TRBJ1-2; D possibly corresponds to TRBD1 (5 bases). Germline V lookup: CDR1 LNHDA, CDR2 SQIVND (reference sequence). The CDR3 covers 17 residues. V gave up 3 bases and J gave up 4 bases, with 21 bases separating them. The CDR3 DNA reads as TGTGCCAGTAGTATTGCTCCCCGCCGGGGCAGGGTCTATGGCTACACCTTC. Its protein is CASSIAPRRGRVYGYTF. The entire variable domain, with the rest obtained from reference TRBV19 and TRBJ1-2, is as follows: DGGITQSPKYLFRKEGQNVTLSCEQNLNHDAMYWYRQDPGQGLRLIYYSQIVNDFQKGDIAEGYSVSREKKESFPLTVTSAQKNPTAFYLCASSIAPRRGRVYGYTFGSGTRLTVV.

This clonotype was seen more than once but under ten times. This chain links TRBV12-3 or TRBV12-4 with TRBJ2-7, with TRBD1 matching 9 bases. The V and J ends lost 6 bases and 7 bases, in that order; junction bases with no gene match: 10. CDR3 size: 14 residues. Written as DNA, the CDR3 is TGTGCCAGCAGCCCTGGGGACAGGGTCGGGGAGCAGTACTTC. Translation gives CASSPGDRVGEQYF.

The chain joins TRBV7-9 to TRBJ1-1; the match to TRBD1 covers 10 bases. With V trimmed by 3 bases and J by 2 bases, 3 bases remained unmatched. From germline, CDR1 is SEHNR and CDR2 FQNEAQ (reference sequence). This CDR3 has 15 residues. The chain's CDR3 is CASSLGTGVNTEAFF. The CDR3 DNA is TGTGCCAGCAGCTTGGGGACAGGGGTAAACACTGAAGCTTTCTTT.

This clonotype was picked up many times. The chain employs TRBV7-3 and TRBJ2-1, with D perhaps TRBD1 or TRBD2 (6 bases each). Germline CDR1 SGHTA, CDR2 FQGTGA. This CDR3 is 13 amino acids long. V lost 4 bases and J 10 bases, leaving 14 bases between the germline ends. The CDR3 sequence: CASSSGAGWEQFF. For the CDR3, the DNA is TGTGCCAGCAGCTCGGGGGCCGGGTGGGAGCAGTTCTTC.

This rearrangement joins TRBV7-8 to TRBJ2-1; possible D gene TRBD2, 5 bases. This CDR3 is built from 12 residues. Per germline, CDR1 SGHVS and CDR2 FQNEAQ. The V end lost 5 bases, the J end lost 10 bases, and 12 bases lay between the germline ends. For the CDR3, the DNA is TGTGCCAGCAGCCTACTAGGTTGGGAGCAGTTCTTC. It specifies CASSLLGWEQFF.

The chain recombines TRBV2 with TRBJ2-7; 9 nucleotides align to TRBD1. Germline trimming cut 3 bases from V and 3 bases from J; bases unmatched to any gene: 6. CDR3 length equals 15 residues. The germline V gene has CDR1 SNHLY and CDR2 FYNNEI. The CDR3 nucleotides are TGTGCCAGCAGTGACAGGGAGACAGGGGGCTACGAGCAGTACTTC. The encoded protein is CASSDRETGGYEQYF.

The rearrangement links TRBV18 to TRBJ2-1; 8 nucleotides agree with TRBD2. The trim removed 3 bases at V and 7 bases at J, leaving 11 bases unmatched. The V gene's germline CDR1 is KGHSH and CDR2 LQKENI. The CDR3 sequence is 16 residues long. CDR3 in DNA: TGTGCCAGCTCACCTCTCGGGACTAGGGTGGGTAATGAGCAGTTCTTC. This translates into CASSPLGTRVGNEQFF.